This T cell receptor beta chain derives from a study of T-cell reconstitution after alpha-beta-depleted transplantation in children. TCRbeta library preparation incorporated unique molecular identifiers. TCRdb re-called the PCR reads through MiXCR, storing one row per CDR3 protein. This table holds 140,000 to 150,000 distinct CDR3 sequences, around 8.5% found once. This clonotype has just a few counts. V gave up 5 bases and J gave up 4 bases; unmatched junction bases: 12. The length of the CDR3 is 18 residues. The germline V gene encodes CDR1 SGHTA and CDR2 FQGNSA. The sequence came from a female patient aged 2-10 years who had a stem cell transplant for congenital amegakaryocytic thrombocytopenia, so the T cells may come from the graft donor. The material sequenced was PBMCs, mostly from graft donor cells, taken 180 days after TCRalphabeta/CD19-depleted stem cell transplant. This rearrangement joins TRBV7-2 to TRBJ1-5; 12 bases are shared with TRBD1. CDR3 DNA: TGTGCCAGCAGCCCCGGGACAGGGGGCGCGTTGCTAAATCAGCCCCAGCATTTT. Protein product: CASSPGTGGALLNQPQHF.